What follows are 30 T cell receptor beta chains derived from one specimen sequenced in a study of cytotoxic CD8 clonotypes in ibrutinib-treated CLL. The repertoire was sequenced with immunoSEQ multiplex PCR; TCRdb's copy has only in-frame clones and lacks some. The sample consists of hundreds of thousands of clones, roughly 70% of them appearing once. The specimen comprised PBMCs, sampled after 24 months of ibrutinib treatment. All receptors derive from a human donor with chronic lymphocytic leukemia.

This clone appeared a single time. CDR3 protein: CASSYSIPRDTGELFF. CDR3 DNA sequence: TGTGCCAGCAGTTACTCGATCCCGCGGGACACCGGGGAGCTGTTTTTT. This chain connects TRBV6-5 to TRBJ2-2; tentatively, D is TRBD2 (5 bases). V was shortened by 0 bases and J by 3 bases, with 11 bases between the two germline ends. This CDR3 region has 16 residues. Germline V gene data show CDR1 as MNHEY and CDR2 as SVGAGI.

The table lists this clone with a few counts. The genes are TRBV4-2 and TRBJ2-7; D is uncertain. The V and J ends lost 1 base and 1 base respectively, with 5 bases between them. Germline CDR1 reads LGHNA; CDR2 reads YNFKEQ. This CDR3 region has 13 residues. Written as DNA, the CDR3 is TGTGCCAGCAGCCAAGGCCATTCCTACGAGCAGTACTTC. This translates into CASSQGHSYEQYF.

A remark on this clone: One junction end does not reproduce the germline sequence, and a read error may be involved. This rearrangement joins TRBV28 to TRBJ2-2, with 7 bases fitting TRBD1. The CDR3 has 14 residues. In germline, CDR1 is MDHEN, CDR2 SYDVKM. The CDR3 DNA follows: TGTGCCAGCAATTTACAGGGGCTCGGCGGGGAGCTGTTTTTT. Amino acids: CASNLQGLGGELFF.

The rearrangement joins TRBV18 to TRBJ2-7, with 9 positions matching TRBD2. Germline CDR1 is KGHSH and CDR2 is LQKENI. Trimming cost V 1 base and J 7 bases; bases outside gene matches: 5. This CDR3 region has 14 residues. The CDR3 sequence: CASSPLAGAEEQYF. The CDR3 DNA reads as TGTGCCAGCTCACCACTAGCGGGAGCGGAAGAGCAGTACTTC. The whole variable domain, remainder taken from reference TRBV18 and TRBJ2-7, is NAGVMQNPRHLVRRRGQEARLRCSPMKGHSHVYWYRQLPEEGLKFMVYLQKENIIDESGMPKERFSAEFPKEGPSILRIQQVVRGDSAAYFCASSPLAGAEEQYFGPGTRLTVT.

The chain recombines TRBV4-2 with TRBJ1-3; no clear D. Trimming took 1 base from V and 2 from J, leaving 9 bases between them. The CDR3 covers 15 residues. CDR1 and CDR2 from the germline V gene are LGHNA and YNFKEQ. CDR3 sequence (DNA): TGTGCCAGCAGCCAAGCTTTTATAGCTGGAAACACCATATATTTT. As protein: CASSQAFIAGNTIYF.

CDR3 protein: CASSPDRGWQPQHF. For the CDR3, the DNA is TGTGCCAGCAGCCCGGACAGGGGCTGGCAGCCCCAGCATTTT. The chain is built from TRBV28 and TRBJ1-5; 9 positions match TRBD1. The CDR3 sequence is 14 residues long. From germline, CDR1 is MDHEN and CDR2 SYDVKM. V lost 6 bases to trimming and J lost 7 bases; unmatched junction nucleotides: 7.

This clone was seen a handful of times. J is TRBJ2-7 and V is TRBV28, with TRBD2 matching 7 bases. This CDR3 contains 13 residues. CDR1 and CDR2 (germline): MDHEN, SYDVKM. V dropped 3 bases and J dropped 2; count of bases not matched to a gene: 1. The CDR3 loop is CASSFGTTYEQYF. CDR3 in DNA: TGTGCCAGCAGTTTCGGGACTACCTACGAGCAGTACTTC.

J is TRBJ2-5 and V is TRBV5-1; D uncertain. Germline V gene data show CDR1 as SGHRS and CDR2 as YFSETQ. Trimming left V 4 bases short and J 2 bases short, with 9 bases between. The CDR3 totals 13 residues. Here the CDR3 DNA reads TGCGCCAGCAGCCGGGCACCTCAAGAGACCCAGTACTTC. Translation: CASSRAPQETQYF.

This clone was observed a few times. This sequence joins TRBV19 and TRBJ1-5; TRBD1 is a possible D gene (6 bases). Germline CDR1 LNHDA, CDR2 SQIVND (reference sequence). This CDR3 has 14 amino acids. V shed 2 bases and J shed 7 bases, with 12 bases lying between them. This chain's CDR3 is CASSIWGAGQPQHF. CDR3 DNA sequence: TGTGCCAGTAGTATATGGGGGGCTGGGCAGCCCCAGCATTTT.

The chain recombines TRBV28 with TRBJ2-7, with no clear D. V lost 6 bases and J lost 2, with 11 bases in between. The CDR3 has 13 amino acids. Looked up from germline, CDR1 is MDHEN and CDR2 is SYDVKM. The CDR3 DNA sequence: TGTGCCAGCAGACCTCATTCGGCCTACGAGCAGTACTTC. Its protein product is CASRPHSAYEQYF.

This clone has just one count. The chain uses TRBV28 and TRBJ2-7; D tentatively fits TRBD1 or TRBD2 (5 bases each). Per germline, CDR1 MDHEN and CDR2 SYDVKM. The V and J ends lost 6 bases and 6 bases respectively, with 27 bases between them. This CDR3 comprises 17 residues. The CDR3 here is CASSPGQGRGSRGEQYF. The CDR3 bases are TGTGCCAGCAGCCCTGGGCAGGGACGAGGGAGTCGGGGCGAGCAGTACTTC.

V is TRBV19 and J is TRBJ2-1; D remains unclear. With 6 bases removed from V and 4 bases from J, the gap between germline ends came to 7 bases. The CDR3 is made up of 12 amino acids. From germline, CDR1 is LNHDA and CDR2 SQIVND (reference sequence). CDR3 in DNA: TGTGCCAGTAGCGCCGATTACAATGAGCAGTTCTTC. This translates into CASSADYNEQFF.

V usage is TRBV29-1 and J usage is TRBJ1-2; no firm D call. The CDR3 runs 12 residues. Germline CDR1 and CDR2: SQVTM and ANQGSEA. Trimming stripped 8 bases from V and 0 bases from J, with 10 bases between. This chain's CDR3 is CSSYLTNYGYTF. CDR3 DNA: TGCAGCTCTTATCTAACTAACTATGGCTACACCTTC.

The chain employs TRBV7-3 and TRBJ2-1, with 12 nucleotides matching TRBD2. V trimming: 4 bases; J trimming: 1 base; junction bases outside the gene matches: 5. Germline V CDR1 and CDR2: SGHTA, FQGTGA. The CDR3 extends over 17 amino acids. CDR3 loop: CASSSRLAGASYNEQFF. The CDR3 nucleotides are TGTGCCAGCAGCTCCAGACTAGCGGGAGCATCCTACAATGAGCAGTTCTTC.

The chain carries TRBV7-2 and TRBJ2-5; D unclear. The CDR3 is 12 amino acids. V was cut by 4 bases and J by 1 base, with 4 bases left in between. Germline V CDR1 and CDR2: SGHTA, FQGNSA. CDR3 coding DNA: TGTGCCAGCAGCTGGGGCCAAGAGACCCAGTACTTC. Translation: CASSWGQETQYF.

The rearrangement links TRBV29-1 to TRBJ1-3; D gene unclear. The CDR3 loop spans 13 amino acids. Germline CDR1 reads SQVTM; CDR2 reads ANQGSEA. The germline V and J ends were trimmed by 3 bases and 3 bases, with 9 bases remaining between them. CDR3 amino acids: CSVEGGYGNTIYF. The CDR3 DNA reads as TGCAGCGTTGAGGGAGGGTATGGAAACACCATATATTTT.

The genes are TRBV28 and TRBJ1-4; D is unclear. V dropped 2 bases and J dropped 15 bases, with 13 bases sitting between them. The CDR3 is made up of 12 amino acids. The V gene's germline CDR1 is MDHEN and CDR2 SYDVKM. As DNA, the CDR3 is TGTGCCAGCAGTTTACCTAGTCAGAGGGTGTTTTTT. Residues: CASSLPSQRVFF.

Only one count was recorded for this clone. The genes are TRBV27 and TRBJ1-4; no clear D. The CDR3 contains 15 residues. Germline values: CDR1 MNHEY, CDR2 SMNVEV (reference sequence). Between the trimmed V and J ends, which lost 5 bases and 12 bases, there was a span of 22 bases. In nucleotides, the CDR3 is TGTGCCAGCAGTAGAATGAAAACGCCGTTAGAGGAACTGTTTTTT. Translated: CASSRMKTPLEELFF.

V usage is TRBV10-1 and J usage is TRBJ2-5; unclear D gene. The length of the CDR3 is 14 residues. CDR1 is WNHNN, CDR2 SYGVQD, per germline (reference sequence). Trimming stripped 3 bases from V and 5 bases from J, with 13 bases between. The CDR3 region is CASSDKEAGETQYF. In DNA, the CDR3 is TGCGCCAGCAGTGATAAAGAGGCTGGGGAGACCCAGTACTTC.

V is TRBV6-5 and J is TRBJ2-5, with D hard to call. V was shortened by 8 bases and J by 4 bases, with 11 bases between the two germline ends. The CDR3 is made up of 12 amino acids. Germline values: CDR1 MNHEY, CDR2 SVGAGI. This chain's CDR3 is CASGGRAETQYF. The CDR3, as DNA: TGTGCCAGCGGCGGACGGGCAGAGACCCAGTACTTC.

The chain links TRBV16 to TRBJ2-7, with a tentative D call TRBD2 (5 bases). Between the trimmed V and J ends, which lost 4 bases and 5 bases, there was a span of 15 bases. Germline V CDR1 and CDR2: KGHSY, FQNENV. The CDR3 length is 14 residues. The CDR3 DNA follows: TGTGCCAGCAGCCTCCCCGGGGATAGAGACGAGCAGTACTTC. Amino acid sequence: CASSLPGDRDEQYF.

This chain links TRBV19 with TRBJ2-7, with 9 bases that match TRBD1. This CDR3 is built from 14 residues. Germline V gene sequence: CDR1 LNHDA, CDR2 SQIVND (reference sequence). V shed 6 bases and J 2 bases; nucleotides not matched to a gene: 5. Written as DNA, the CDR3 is TGTGCCAGTAGCTCGGGACAGGGTGCCTACGAGCAGTACTTC. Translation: CASSSGQGAYEQYF. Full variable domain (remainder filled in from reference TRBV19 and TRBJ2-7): DGGITQSPKYLFRKEGQNVTLSCEQNLNHDAMYWYRQDPGQGLRLIYYSQIVNDFQKGDIAEGYSVSREKKESFPLTVTSAQKNPTAFYLCASSSGQGAYEQYFGPGTRLTVT.

The DNA for the CDR3 is TGCAGCGTTGGGACGGTGAATGGCTACACCTTC. Translating gives CSVGTVNGYTF. This chain links TRBV29-1 with TRBJ1-2; D gene unclear. Trimming removed 4 bases at V and 6 bases at J, with 9 bases between. This CDR3 is 11 amino acids long. CDR1 is SQVTM, CDR2 ANQGSEA, per germline.

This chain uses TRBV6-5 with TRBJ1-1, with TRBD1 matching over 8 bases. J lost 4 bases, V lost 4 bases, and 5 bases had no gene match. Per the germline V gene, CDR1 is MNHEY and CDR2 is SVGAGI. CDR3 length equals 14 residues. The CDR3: CASSSRTGSTEAFF. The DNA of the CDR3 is TGTGCCAGCAGTTCGAGGACAGGGTCCACTGAAGCTTTCTTT.

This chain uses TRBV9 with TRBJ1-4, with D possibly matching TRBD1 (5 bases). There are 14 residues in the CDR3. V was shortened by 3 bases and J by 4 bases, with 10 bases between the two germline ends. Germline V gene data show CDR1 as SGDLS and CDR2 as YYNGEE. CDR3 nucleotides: TGTGCCAGCAGCGAGTGGGGGAGTAATGAAAAACTGTTTTTT. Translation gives CASSEWGSNEKLFF.

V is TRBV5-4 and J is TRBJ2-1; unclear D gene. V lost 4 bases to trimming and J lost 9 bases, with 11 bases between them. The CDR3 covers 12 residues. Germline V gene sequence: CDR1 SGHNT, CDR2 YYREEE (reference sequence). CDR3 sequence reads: CASSLRSFEQFF. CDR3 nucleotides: TGTGCCAGCAGCCTCAGGTCCTTTGAGCAGTTCTTC.

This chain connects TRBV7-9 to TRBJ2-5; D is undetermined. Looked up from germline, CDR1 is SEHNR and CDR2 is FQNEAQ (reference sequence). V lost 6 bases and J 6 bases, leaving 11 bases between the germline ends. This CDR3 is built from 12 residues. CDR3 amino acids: CASSPDFQTQYF. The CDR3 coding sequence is TGTGCCAGCAGTCCCGATTTCCAGACCCAGTACTTC.

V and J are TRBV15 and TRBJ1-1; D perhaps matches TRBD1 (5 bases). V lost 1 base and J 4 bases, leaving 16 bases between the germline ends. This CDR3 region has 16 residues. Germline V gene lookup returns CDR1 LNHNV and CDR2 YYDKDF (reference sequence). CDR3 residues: CATSRGKQVGGTEAFF. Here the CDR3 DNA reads TGTGCCACCAGCAGAGGTAAACAGGTTGGCGGCACTGAAGCTTTCTTT. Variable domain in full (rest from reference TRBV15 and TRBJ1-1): DAMVIQNPRYQVTQFGKPVTLSCSQTLNHNVMYWYQQKSSQAPKLLFHYYDKDFNNEADTPDNFQSRRPNTSFCFLDIRSPGLGDTAMYLCATSRGKQVGGTEAFFGQGTRLTVV.

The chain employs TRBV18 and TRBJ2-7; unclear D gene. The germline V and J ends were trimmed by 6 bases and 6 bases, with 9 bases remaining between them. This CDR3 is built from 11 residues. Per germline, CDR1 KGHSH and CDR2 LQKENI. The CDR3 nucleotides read TGTGCCAGCTCCCCAGACACCGAGCAGTACTTC. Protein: CASSPDTEQYF.

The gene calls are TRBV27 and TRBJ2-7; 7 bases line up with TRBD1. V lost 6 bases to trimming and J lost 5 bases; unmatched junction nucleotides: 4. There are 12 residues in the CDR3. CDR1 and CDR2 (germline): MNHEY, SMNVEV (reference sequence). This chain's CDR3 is CASSQQGNEQYF. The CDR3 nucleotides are TGTGCCAGCAGCCAACAGGGGAACGAGCAGTACTTC.